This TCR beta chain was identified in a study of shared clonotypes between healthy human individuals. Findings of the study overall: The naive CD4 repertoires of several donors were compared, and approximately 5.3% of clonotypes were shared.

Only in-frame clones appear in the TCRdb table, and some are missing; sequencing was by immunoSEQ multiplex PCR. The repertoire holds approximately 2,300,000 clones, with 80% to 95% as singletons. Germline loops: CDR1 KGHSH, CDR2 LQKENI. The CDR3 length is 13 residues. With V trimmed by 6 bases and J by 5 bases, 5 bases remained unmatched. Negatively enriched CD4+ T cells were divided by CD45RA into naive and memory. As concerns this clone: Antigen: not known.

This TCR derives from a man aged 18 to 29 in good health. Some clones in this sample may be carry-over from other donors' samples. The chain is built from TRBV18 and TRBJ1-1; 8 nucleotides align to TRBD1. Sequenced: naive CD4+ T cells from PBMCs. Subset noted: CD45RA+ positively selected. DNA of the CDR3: TGTGCCAGCTCGCCGACAGGGGCGACTGAAGCTTTCTTT. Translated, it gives CASSPTGATEAFF.